This T cell receptor beta chain is from a study of CD8 T cells in ankylosing spondylitis. After removal of 0 bases from V and 4 bases from J, the junction contained 2 bases not matched to a gene. The CDR3 contains 15 residues. Whole-study results and caveats: A number of the motif variants had already been described in reactive arthritis synovial fluid and blood. What seemed typical of ankylosing spondylitis blood was a TCR beta motif built from eight highly homologous variants.

It was by quantitative 5'-RACE with molecular barcodes that TCR beta libraries were made. TCRdb passed the 5' RACE reads through MiXCR, listing each CDR3 protein once. The sample gives nearly 350,000 distinct CDR3 sequences, about 14% of which show up once; around 1% is in the top ten. This clonotype was seen a few times. What it recognizes is unknown. The sample taken for sequencing was blood, either unsorted or a sorted T cell fraction (not recorded which). The chain is built from TRBV6-7 and TRBJ1-2, with 10 bases fitting TRBD1. TRBV6-7 falls under the ORF class, with uncertain function. This TCR was sampled from a male donor with ankylosing spondylitis or in good health (not recorded which). The CDR3: CASSYSRDRGYGYTF. The CDR3 nucleotides read TGTGCCAGCAGTTACTCGAGGGACAGGGGCTATGGCTACACCTTC.